The present T cell receptor beta chain was sequenced within a study of CD8+ T cells in alopecia areata. Study-level background: For the treated group, dosing was oral tofacitinib at 5 to 10 mg twice daily. Scoring treated patients' severity relied on the percentage of scalp area affected. Regarding the study as a whole: Many expanded lesional clones remained in scalp and blood on tofacitinib.

In this sample, this clone turned up a few times. Its antigen is undetermined. Treatment here: oral pan-JAK inhibitor, 5-10 mg twice daily. Peripheral blood and lesional scalp punch biopsies came from alopecia areata patients. The germline gives CDR1 MDHEN, CDR2 SYDVKM. This CDR3 contains 11 residues. Trimming cost V 6 bases and J 1 base, with 3 bases left between them. Extracted RNA was reverse transcribed, and the resulting cDNA served as sequencing template. Sequencing was performed with immunoSEQ multiplex PCR; in TCRdb, only in-frame clones are kept and a portion is missing. The sample has approximately 200,000 clones, 55% to 70% seen once.

Specimen: CD4+ T cells sorted from blood, collected at week 4, from a patient treated with tofacitinib. This TCR was sampled from a human donor with alopecia areata. This rearrangement joins TRBV28 to TRBJ1-1; D gene uncertain. CDR3 nucleotides: TGTGCCAGCAGGTGGAACACTGAAGCTTTCTTT. Translating it yields CASRWNTEAFF.